Below, 19 T cell receptor beta chains from the same sample are listed, as sequenced in a study of cytomegalovirus exposure and HLA in healthy donors. The protocol was immunoSEQ multiplex PCR, while the TCRdb copy is restricted to in-frame clones and leaves out a portion. The repertoire has roughly 75,000 clones, approximately 94% of them found once; the top ten carry 3% to 4%. The specimen sequenced was PBMCs. Receptor source: a woman aged 18-29 years in good health and CMV-seropositive.

J is TRBJ2-3 and V is TRBV11-3; perhaps TRBD2 as D (5 bases). The CDR3 runs to 15 residues. V gave up 0 bases and J gave up 2 bases, with 9 bases separating them. Germline V gene lookup returns CDR1 SGHNT and CDR2 YENEEA. In DNA, the CDR3 is TGTGCCAGCAGCTTAGAAGGGAGACCCACAGATACGCAGTATTTT. Translation: CASSLEGRPTDTQYF.

J is TRBJ2-7 and V is TRBV15, with D perhaps TRBD2 (6 bases). Germline CDR1 is LNHNV and CDR2 is YYDKDF (reference sequence). The CDR3 has 16 residues. V gave up 2 bases and J gave up 6 bases, with 20 bases separating them. The CDR3 spells CATSRLRGGLGGEQYF. In DNA form, the CDR3 reads TGTGCCACCAGCAGACTCCGGGGAGGTCTGGGGGGCGAGCAGTACTTC.

V is TRBV7-3 and J is TRBJ1-2, with TRBD1 identical over 7 bases. The CDR3 is 11 amino acids. Germline CDR1 reads SGHTA; CDR2 reads FQGTGA. The J segment lost 14 bases and the V segment lost 5 bases, leaving 8 bases of the junction unmatched. CDR3 sequence reads: CASSVGQLETF. DNA of the CDR3: TGTGCCAGCAGCGTGGGACAGTTGGAAACCTTC.

This chain connects TRBV7-2 to TRBJ2-7; 7 positions agree with TRBD2. V lost 8 bases and J lost 3; bases outside the gene matches: 13. Germline-derived CDR1 and CDR2 are SGHTA and FQGNSA. There are 15 residues in the CDR3. CDR3 sequence (DNA): TGTGCCAGCGCCTCGCAGCGGGGACTCAGCTACGAGCAGTACTTC. It specifies CASASQRGLSYEQYF.

This chain joins TRBV7-2 and TRBJ1-3; D is undetermined. Germline CDR1 reads SGHTA; CDR2 reads FQGNSA. The CDR3 has 15 residues. V was shortened by 3 bases and J by 0 bases, with 9 bases between the two germline ends. CDR3 coding DNA: TGTGCCAGCAGCTTCCAGACGGGCTCTGGAAACACCATATATTTT. Amino acid sequence: CASSFQTGSGNTIYF.

V gene TRBV7-2 combines with J gene TRBJ2-2; D might be TRBD1 (5 bases). This CDR3 region has 15 residues. The ends were cut back, 5 bases at V and 1 base at J, with 11 bases in the middle. CDR1 and CDR2 from the germline V gene are SGHTA and FQGNSA. Written as DNA, the CDR3 is TGTGCCAGCAGCCGTAACAGGAGGAACACCGGGGAGCTGTTTTTT. Residues: CASSRNRRNTGELFF.

The CDR3 region has the DNA TGTGCCAGCAGCCAAGAGCAGTGGGAGACCTACGAGCAGTACTTC. Protein product: CASSQEQWETYEQYF. The V gene is TRBV5-4, the J gene TRBJ2-7; tentative D call: TRBD2 (5 bases). The germline CDR1 and CDR2 sequences are SGHNT and YYREEE (reference sequence). Trimming took 4 bases from V and 2 from J, leaving 16 bases between them. The CDR3 sequence is 15 residues long.

CDR3 bases: TGTGCCAGCAGTGGGACAGGGCTGGGCTCCTACGAGCAGTACTTC. It specifies CASSGTGLGSYEQYF. The J gene is TRBJ2-7, the V gene TRBV6-1, with 8 bases lining up with TRBD1. The V segment lost 4 bases and the J segment 0 bases; nucleotides outside the gene matches: 5. There are 15 residues in the CDR3. Germline V lookup: CDR1 MNHNS, CDR2 SASEGT.

This clone has a single count. V usage is TRBV7-9 and J usage is TRBJ1-6; TRBD1 matches at 8 bases. The V gene's germline CDR1 is SEHNR and CDR2 FQNEAQ (reference sequence). This CDR3 contains 17 residues. The V segment lost 1 base and the J segment 8 bases; nucleotides outside the gene matches: 10. The CDR3, as DNA: TGTGCCAGCAGCTTAGGCCAGGGGGCGGCCGGCTATTCACCCCTCCACTTT. This encodes CASSLGQGAAGYSPLHF.

In nucleotides, the CDR3 is TGTGCCAGCTCACAACCCAGGGAGGGGTCCTACGAGCAGTACTTC. It is translated as CASSQPREGSYEQYF. This chain uses TRBV18 with TRBJ2-7; TRBD2 agrees at 7 bases. CDR3 length: 15 amino acids. V trimming: 4 bases; J trimming: 1 base; junction bases outside the gene matches: 7. Per the germline V gene, CDR1 is KGHSH and CDR2 is LQKENI.

V is TRBV7-6 and J is TRBJ1-5, with a weak D call TRBD1 (6 bases). Germline V gene lookup returns CDR1 SGHVS and CDR2 FNYEAQ. V was shortened by 0 bases and J by 1 base, with 16 bases between the two germline ends. The length of the CDR3 is 18 residues. In nucleotides, the CDR3 is TGTGCCAGCAGCTTAGCCCCTGGTGGCAGGGGAAGCAATCAGCCCCAGCATTTT. It codes for CASSLAPGGRGSNQPQHF.

The rearrangement links TRBV10-3 to TRBJ1-2; D not resolved. Trimming left V 2 bases short and J 6 bases short, with 13 bases between. CDR1 and CDR2 from the germline V gene are ENHRY and SYGVKD. This CDR3 has 14 amino acids. Here the CDR3 DNA reads TGTGCCATCAGTGAGGAAGGTCAGGTCGATGGCTACACCTTC. Protein product: CAISEEGQVDGYTF.

The chain links TRBV27 to TRBJ2-3; D perhaps matches TRBD1 (8 bases). CDR3 length: 15 residues. The ends were cut back, 5 bases at V and 8 bases at J, with 20 bases in the middle. The V gene's germline CDR1 is MNHEY and CDR2 SMNVEV (reference sequence). CDR3 nucleotides: TGTGCCAGCAGTCCAACAGGGGGGGCTGGTGGTACGCAGTATTTT. The encoded protein is CASSPTGGAGGTQYF.

The chain employs TRBV4-1 and TRBJ2-3; 8 nucleotides agree with TRBD1. In germline, CDR1 is MGHRA, CDR2 YSYEKL. V was clipped by 6 bases and J by 6 bases; unmatched bases: 8. This CDR3 contains 14 residues. This CDR3 is CASSLDRAGDTQYF. The CDR3, as DNA: TGCGCCAGCAGTCTGGACAGGGCAGGCGATACGCAGTATTTT.

This clone was observed once. V is TRBV4-2 and J is TRBJ2-5, with D possibly TRBD1 on 5 matching bases. Trimming left V 0 bases short and J 5 bases short, with 13 bases between. This CDR3 is 15 amino acids long. CDR1 and CDR2 from the germline V gene are LGHNA and YNFKEQ. In nucleotides, the CDR3 is TGTGCCAGCAGCCAAGAGGCAGGGAAGGCGGAGACCCAGTACTTC. Its translation: CASSQEAGKAETQYF.

This rearrangement joins TRBV11-3 to TRBJ2-2, with 13 bases lining up with TRBD2. The germline V gene has CDR1 SGHNT and CDR2 YENEEA. Germline trimming cut 5 bases from V and 5 bases from J; bases unmatched to any gene: 11. The CDR3 totals 18 residues. The CDR3: CASSEGLAGFSSTGELFF. For the CDR3, the DNA is TGTGCCAGCAGCGAGGGACTAGCGGGATTCTCGAGTACCGGGGAGCTGTTTTTT. The full variable domain, rest sourced from reference TRBV11-3 and TRBJ2-2, is EAGVVQSPRYKIIEKKQPVAFWCNPISGHNTLYWYLQNLGQGPELLIRYENEEAVDDSQLPKDRFSAERLKGVDSTLKIQPAELGDSAVYLCASSEGLAGFSSTGELFFGEGSRLTVL.

This sequence joins TRBV14 and TRBJ1-6, with no clear D. Per germline, CDR1 SGHDN and CDR2 FVKESK. Trimming removed 1 base at V and 3 bases at J, with 7 bases between. The CDR3 covers 15 residues. CDR3 in amino acids: CASSQGQFYNSPLHF. In DNA, the CDR3 is TGTGCCAGCAGCCAAGGGCAGTTCTATAATTCACCCCTCCACTTT.

The chain joins TRBV28 to TRBJ1-1; D gene ambiguous. Germline V lookup: CDR1 MDHEN, CDR2 SYDVKM. The CDR3 loop spans 12 amino acids. V lost 1 base and J 6 bases, leaving 6 bases between the germline ends. CDR3 sequence: CASSLSGSEAFF. CDR3 DNA: TGTGCCAGCAGTTTATCGGGGTCTGAAGCTTTCTTT. The full variable domain, completed using reference TRBV28 and TRBJ1-1, is DVKVTQSSRYLVKRTGEKVFLECVQDMDHENMFWYRQDPGLGLRLIYFSYDVKMKEKGDIPEGYSVSREKKERFSLILESASTNQTSMYLCASSLSGSEAFFGQGTRLTVV.

This clone was observed a single time. The gene calls are TRBV6-5 and TRBJ2-2, with 9 bases fitting TRBD1. Trimming at V came to 3 bases and at J to 7 bases, leaving 3 bases not matched to a gene. The CDR3 has 14 amino acids. In germline, CDR1 is MNHEY, CDR2 SVGAGI. This CDR3 is CASSYGQGNGELFF. The CDR3 nucleotides read TGTGCCAGCAGTTATGGACAGGGGAACGGGGAGCTGTTTTTT.